Presented here are 23 T cell receptor beta chains from one specimen sequenced in a study of memory CD4+ T cells and cytomegalovirus serostatus. The data were produced by immunoSEQ multiplex PCR, yet TCRdb's version contains in-frame clones alone and is incomplete. The sample lists around 76,000 clones, 78% seen once, with just over 2.5% in the top ten. Single viable CD3+CD4+CD8-CD45RO+ cells were sorted as the memory CD4+ T cells. Input material: memory CD4+ T cells from blood. All receptors come from an adult in good health and CMV-seropositive.

This chain uses TRBV5-1 with TRBJ2-3, with 13 bases lining up with TRBD2. Germline assignment: CDR1 SGHRS and CDR2 YFSETQ. V was pared by 0 bases and J by 6 bases, with 4 bases of the junction left unmatched. This CDR3 contains 16 residues. The CDR3 loop reads CASSLGGLAGEDTQYF. CDR3 DNA: TGCGCCAGCAGCTTGGGTGGACTAGCGGGGGAGGATACGCAGTATTTT. The complete variable domain, with remaining parts taken from reference TRBV5-1 and TRBJ2-3, reads KAGVTQTPRYLIKTRGQQVTLSCSPISGHRSVSWYQQTPGQGLQFLFEYFSETQRNKGNFPGRFSGRQFSNSRSEMNVSTLELGDSALYLCASSLGGLAGEDTQYFGPGTRLTVL.

The chain combines TRBV7-2 with TRBJ1-4, with no clear D. Germline V CDR1 and CDR2: SGHTA, FQGNSA. There are 14 residues in the CDR3. Between the trimmed V and J ends, which lost 3 bases and 3 bases, there was a span of 8 bases. The CDR3 DNA sequence: TGTGCCAGCAGCTTCGGCAGGCCTAATGAAAAACTGTTTTTT. Its translation: CASSFGRPNEKLFF.

The chain joins TRBV19 to TRBJ2-2; 10 positions match TRBD2. Germline V CDR1 and CDR2: LNHDA, SQIVND (reference sequence). V was clipped by 6 bases and J by 4 bases; unmatched bases: 2. This CDR3 has 14 amino acids. This CDR3 is CASRGLASTGELFF. The CDR3, as DNA: TGTGCCAGTAGGGGACTAGCGTCCACCGGGGAGCTGTTTTTT.

The gene calls are TRBV7-9 and TRBJ1-3, with D unresolved. This CDR3 contains 16 residues. CDR1 SEHNR and CDR2 FQNEAQ come from the germline V gene (reference sequence). V lost 2 bases to trimming and J lost 1 base, with 12 bases between them. CDR3 nucleotides: TGTGCCAGCAGCTTAAACGTATTGCTTTCTGGAAACACCATATATTTT. Translation: CASSLNVLLSGNTIYF.

This chain joins TRBV7-8 and TRBJ2-7; D is perhaps TRBD1 (6 bases). Germline V gives CDR1 SGHVS, CDR2 FQNEAQ. CDR3 length: 16 amino acids. V was shortened by 5 bases and J by 9 bases, with 26 bases between the two germline ends. Here the CDR3 DNA reads TGTGCCAGCAGCCCACGTCTGAGACAGGATAACGAGTGGCAGTACGTC. Translation gives CASSPRLRQDNEWQYV.

This clone was detected only a few times. The V call is TRBV5-4, the J call TRBJ2-7; D may be TRBD2 (6 bases). Germline-derived CDR1 and CDR2 are SGHNT and YYREEE (reference sequence). V lost 4 bases and J 1 base, leaving 12 bases between the germline ends. This CDR3 region has 14 residues. The CDR3 DNA is TGTGCCAGCAGCCGGGTGGGGAGGTCCTACGAGCAGTACGTC. Translated: CASSRVGRSYEQYV.

The chain has TRBV28 and TRBJ2-5; D unresolved. CDR1 and CDR2 (germline): MDHEN, SYDVKM. Trimming removed 2 bases at V and 7 bases at J, with 11 bases between. The CDR3 runs 13 residues. The CDR3 reads CASSLTAAGTQYF. The CDR3 bases are TGTGCCAGCAGTTTAACCGCGGCAGGGACCCAGTACTTC.

V is TRBV6-1 and J is TRBJ1-2, with TRBD1 as a possible D gene (6 bases). The CDR3 length is 13 residues. The germline V gene encodes CDR1 MNHNS and CDR2 SASEGT. Trimming shortened V by 6 bases and J by 3 bases, and 11 bases separated the two germline ends. The CDR3 region is CASSRGGDYGYTF. Written as DNA, the CDR3 is TGTGCCAGCAGCAGGGGTGGTGACTATGGCTACACCTTC.

This clone was found once. CDR3 loop: CASSPTGANYGYTF. Here the CDR3 DNA reads TGTGCCAGCAGCCCTACAGGGGCTAACTATGGCTACACCTTC. This chain joins TRBV5-4 and TRBJ1-2, with TRBD1 matching over 7 bases. This CDR3 is 14 amino acids long. Per the germline V gene, CDR1 is SGHNT and CDR2 is YYREEE (reference sequence). The V gene end was trimmed by 4 bases and the J gene end by 0 bases; junction bases not matched to a gene: 3.

The chain recombines TRBV2 with TRBJ2-1; 12 bases are shared with TRBD2. After removal of 11 bases from V and 1 base from J, the junction contained 12 bases not matched to a gene. The CDR3 spans 17 residues. CDR1 and CDR2 from the germline V gene are SNHLY and FYNNEI. The chain's CDR3 is CAGRLAGVPRSYNEQFF. The DNA of the CDR3 is TGTGCCGGACGACTAGCGGGAGTACCAAGGTCCTACAATGAGCAGTTCTTC.

The genes are TRBV9 and TRBJ2-3, with D perhaps TRBD2 (6 bases). Deletions cut 6 bases from V and 3 bases from J, with 11 bases between. The CDR3 spans 13 residues. Germline lookup yields CDR1 SGDLS and CDR2 YYNGEE. The CDR3 region is CASNELATDTQYF. CDR3 DNA sequence: TGTGCCAGCAATGAACTAGCAACAGATACGCAGTATTTT.

This sequence joins TRBV5-1 and TRBJ1-1; 10 bases match TRBD1. The CDR3 runs 13 residues. Unmatched junction bases numbered 9, after V lost 5 bases and J lost 11 bases. CDR1 SGHRS and CDR2 YFSETQ come from the germline V gene. The chain's CDR3 is CASRMGTGVAAFF. CDR3 coding DNA: TGCGCCAGCAGGATGGGGACAGGGGTAGCGGCTTTCTTT.

This clone was observed a single time. The J gene is TRBJ2-3, the V gene TRBV27; 8 bases line up with TRBD1. CDR1 and CDR2 (germline): MNHEY, SMNVEV (reference sequence). This CDR3 has 15 residues. V dropped 9 bases and J dropped 4; count of bases not matched to a gene: 12. Written as DNA, the CDR3 is TGTGCCAGAACTTTATCGTACAGGGGGGCAGATACGCAGTATTTT. Its protein product is CARTLSYRGADTQYF.

CDR3 sequence reads: CAWTRGDGYTF. As DNA, the CDR3 is TGTGCCTGGACGCGGGGTGACGGCTACACCTTC. The V gene is TRBV30, the J gene TRBJ1-2; the D is unclear. There are 11 residues in the CDR3. Germline V lookup: CDR1 GTSNPN, CDR2 SVGIG (reference sequence). V was cut by 4 bases and J by 8 bases, with 11 bases left in between.

This clone was observed a few times. The rearrangement joins TRBV19 to TRBJ2-1, with 9 bases identical to TRBD2. The CDR3 consists of 15 residues. The ends lost 10 bases at V and 4 bases at J; junction bases unmatched: 11. CDR1 and CDR2 (germline): LNHDA, SQIVND (reference sequence). The CDR3 protein is CATRPGSGGYNEQFF. Here the CDR3 DNA reads TGTGCCACTAGACCGGGGAGCGGGGGGTACAATGAGCAGTTCTTC.

The V and J genes are TRBV7-9 and TRBJ2-5; D perhaps matches TRBD1 (6 bases). This CDR3 spans 17 amino acids. Germline V gene lookup returns CDR1 SEHNR and CDR2 FQNEAQ (reference sequence). Trimming shortened V by 3 bases and J by 4 bases, and 21 bases separated the two germline ends. CDR3: CASSFGATGLRVETQYF. CDR3 coding DNA: TGTGCCAGCAGCTTCGGAGCCACAGGGTTGAGGGTAGAGACCCAGTACTTC.

V usage is TRBV2 and J usage is TRBJ2-3; 11 bases match TRBD1. CDR1 and CDR2 from the germline V gene are SNHLY and FYNNEI. Unmatched junction bases numbered 6, after V lost 10 bases and J lost 3 bases. The CDR3 is 14 residues long. The CDR3 loop is CATRGTGGTDTQYF. The CDR3 region has the DNA TGTGCCACTAGAGGGACAGGGGGTACAGATACGCAGTATTTT.

CDR3 coding DNA: TGCAGTGCTGCGTCCTCCTACGAGCAGTACTTC. Its protein product is CSAASSYEQYF. The rearrangement uses TRBV20-1 and TRBJ2-7; D gene ambiguous. The CDR3 is made up of 11 amino acids. V was shortened by 5 bases and J by 0 bases, with 5 bases between the two germline ends. Germline lookup yields CDR1 DFQATT and CDR2 SNEGSKA (reference sequence).

The rearrangement joins TRBV25-1 to TRBJ1-5; unclear D gene. The CDR3 is 14 residues long. Per germline, CDR1 MGHDK and CDR2 SYGVNS. The V and J ends lost 4 bases and 7 bases respectively, with 14 bases between them. The CDR3 DNA follows: TGTGCCAGCAGTGGGCCCCTGAGGTTGCAGCCCCAGCATTTT. It translates to CASSGPLRLQPQHF.

This CDR3 reads CASSLGQSGGETQYF. For the CDR3, the DNA is TGTGCCAGCAGCCTAGGGCAGTCGGGGGGGGAGACCCAGTACTTC. The chain carries TRBV11-3 and TRBJ2-5; 8 bases match TRBD2. The trim removed 5 bases at V and 5 bases at J, leaving 10 bases unmatched. This CDR3 is built from 15 residues. Germline assignment: CDR1 SGHNT and CDR2 YENEEA. The variable domain in full, completed from reference TRBV11-3 and TRBJ2-5, reads EAGVVQSPRYKIIEKKQPVAFWCNPISGHNTLYWYLQNLGQGPELLIRYENEEAVDDSQLPKDRFSAERLKGVDSTLKIQPAELGDSAVYLCASSLGQSGGETQYFGPGTRLLVL.

This clone appeared a few times. The V and J genes are TRBV29-1 and TRBJ1-1; D gene unclear. Trimming removed 6 bases from V and 1 base from J, with 9 bases in between. Germline V gene lookup returns CDR1 SQVTM and CDR2 ANQGSEA. This CDR3 is 12 amino acids long. This chain's CDR3 is CSVGSKNTEAFF. The CDR3 coding sequence is TGCAGCGTCGGCTCAAAGAACACTGAAGCTTTCTTT.

The chain is built from TRBV29-1 and TRBJ1-1, with D unclear. From germline, CDR1 is SQVTM and CDR2 ANQGSEA. V lost 4 bases to trimming and J lost 0 bases, with 9 bases between them. The length of the CDR3 is 13 residues. The CDR3 sequence is CSVARELNTEAFF. The CDR3 DNA is TGCAGCGTTGCAAGGGAACTGAACACTGAAGCTTTCTTT.

As DNA, the CDR3 is TGTGCCAGCAGTTATCCCGCGGGGGGCGGCACAGATACGCAGTATTTT. Encoded protein: CASSYPAGGGTDTQYF. This rearrangement joins TRBV6-5 to TRBJ2-3, with 8 bases aligning to TRBD2. CDR1 is MNHEY and CDR2 is SVGAGI in the germline V gene. The CDR3 is made up of 16 amino acids. Trimming took 3 bases from V and 1 from J; bases not matched to a gene: 6.